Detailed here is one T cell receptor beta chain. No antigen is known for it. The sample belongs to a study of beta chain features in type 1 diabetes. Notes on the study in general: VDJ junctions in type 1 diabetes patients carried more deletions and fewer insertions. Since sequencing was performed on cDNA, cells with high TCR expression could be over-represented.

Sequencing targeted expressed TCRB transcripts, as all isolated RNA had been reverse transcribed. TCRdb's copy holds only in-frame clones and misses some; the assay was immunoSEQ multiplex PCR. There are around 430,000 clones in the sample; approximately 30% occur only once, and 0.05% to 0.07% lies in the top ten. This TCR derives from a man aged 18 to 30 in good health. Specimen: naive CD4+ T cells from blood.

The DNA for the CDR3 is TGTGCCTGGCAACAGGGGGCCACTGAAGCTTTCTTT. Translation gives CAWQQGATEAFF. The V call is TRBV30, the J call TRBJ1-1; 9 positions match TRBD1. With 5 bases clipped from V and 4 bases from J, the junction kept 2 bases outside the gene matches. CDR1 and CDR2 (germline): GTSNPN, SVGIG (reference sequence). The CDR3 totals 12 residues.